This is a list of T cell receptor beta chains from one sample in a study of blood T cells in healthy people across ages. In TCRdb, the 5' RACE reads were re-called with MiXCR into one record per CDR3 protein. The sample consists of more than 750,000 distinct CDR3 sequences, 29% of them appearing once. These same data were also listed under a study on T cells of mothers and their children.

Sequencing used blood. These receptors all stem from a woman in her thirties or forties in good health. CDR3s include the opening cysteine and the closing phenylalanine or tryptophan. Each record gives: clone size, V gene, J gene, D gene, CDR3 length, CDR3 protein, CDR3 DNA. The D gene is left open where the match is weak. The listing skips clone size in some rows; elsewhere it reads once, few, many or a size class.

clone size: few
V gene: TRBV20-1
J gene: TRBJ1-5
D gene: TRBD1
CDR3 length: 20
CDR3 protein: CSARRGRISVGGDQFQPQHF
CDR3 DNA: TGCAGTGCTAGGAGGGGGCGAATATCGGTAGGAGGGGACCAATTCCAGCCCCAGCATTTT

clone size: once
V gene: TRBV20-1
J gene: TRBJ2-7
D gene: .
CDR3 length: 13
CDR3 protein: CSARDPTPYEQYF
CDR3 DNA: TGCAGTGCTAGAGATCCCACACCCTACGAGCAGTACTTC

clone size: many
V gene: TRBV20-1
J gene: TRBJ2-7
D gene: .
CDR3 length: 13
CDR3 protein: CSARVTGPYEQYF
CDR3 DNA: TGCAGTGCTAGAGTGACCGGTCCCTACGAGCAGTACTTC

clone size: many
V gene: TRBV7-2
J gene: TRBJ2-7
D gene: .
CDR3 length: 15
CDR3 protein: CASSRESTSSYEQYF
CDR3 DNA: TGTGCCAGCAGTCGAGAGAGCACTAGCTCCTACGAGCAGTACTTC

clone size: .
V gene: TRBV7-2
J gene: TRBJ1-2
D gene: TRBD1
CDR3 length: 15
CDR3 protein: CASSSRQGLNYGYTF
CDR3 DNA: TGTGCCAGCAGCTCACGACAGGGTCTTAACTATGGCTACACCTTC

clone size: .
V gene: TRBV28
J gene: TRBJ2-3
D gene: .
CDR3 length: 20
CDR3 protein: CASSFSPELGDGTSTDTQYF
CDR3 DNA: TGTGCCAGCAGTTTTTCCCCAGAGTTGGGCGACGGAACTAGCACAGATACGCAGTATTTT

clone size: .
V gene: TRBV11-3
J gene: TRBJ2-1
D gene: .
CDR3 length: 14
CDR3 protein: CAGSLVPGRNEQFF
CDR3 DNA: TGTGCCGGCAGCTTAGTGCCAGGGAGGAATGAGCAGTTCTTC

clone size: .
V gene: TRBV3-1
J gene: TRBJ2-5
D gene: .
CDR3 length: 15
CDR3 protein: CASSQDRRGGETQYF
CDR3 DNA: TGTGCCAGCAGCCAAGATCGGAGGGGGGGTGAGACCCAGTACTTC

clone size: many
V gene: TRBV15
J gene: TRBJ1-6
D gene: .
CDR3 length: 16
CDR3 protein: CATSIRPSSYNSPLHF
CDR3 DNA: TGTGCCACCAGCATTCGGCCGAGCTCCTATAATTCACCCCTCCACTTT

clone size: few
V gene: TRBV4-1
J gene: TRBJ2-7
D gene: .
CDR3 length: 14
CDR3 protein: CASSQVRESYEQYF
CDR3 DNA: TGCGCCAGCAGCCAAGTCCGGGAAAGCTACGAGCAGTACTTC

clone size: .
V gene: TRBV28
J gene: TRBJ2-3
D gene: .
CDR3 length: 13
CDR3 protein: CASSFAGSDTQYF
CDR3 DNA: TGTGCCAGCAGTTTTGCGGGGTCAGATACGCAGTATTTT

clone size: .
V gene: TRBV28
J gene: TRBJ2-3
D gene: .
CDR3 length: 14
CDR3 protein: CASKRSASTDTQYF
CDR3 DNA: TGTGCCAGCAAGAGATCCGCTAGCACAGATACGCAGTATTTT

clone size: few
V gene: TRBV20-1
J gene: TRBJ1-5
D gene: .
CDR3 length: 15
CDR3 protein: CSAVGGLRGNQPQHF
CDR3 DNA: TGCAGTGCTGTGGGGGGGTTGCGGGGCAATCAGCCCCAGCATTTT

clone size: .
V gene: TRBV19
J gene: TRBJ2-1
D gene: TRBD2
CDR3 length: 17
CDR3 protein: CASSPRLAGGIGNEQFF
CDR3 DNA: TGTGCCAGTAGTCCCCGACTAGCGGGGGGAATTGGGAATGAGCAGTTCTTC

clone size: many
V gene: TRBV6-5
J gene: TRBJ2-7
D gene: .
CDR3 length: 14
CDR3 protein: CASSYGRNSYEQYF
CDR3 DNA: TGTGCCAGCAGTTACGGACGGAACTCCTACGAGCAGTACTTC

clone size: .
V gene: TRBV4-1
J gene: TRBJ1-5
D gene: TRBD1
CDR3 length: 18
CDR3 protein: CASSQAIAGQGAAQPQHF
CDR3 DNA: TGCGCCAGCAGCCAAGCTATAGCAGGACAGGGGGCAGCTCAGCCCCAGCATTTT

clone size: .
V gene: TRBV6-5
J gene: TRBJ2-1
D gene: .
CDR3 length: 15
CDR3 protein: CASSRLPRGQDEQFF
CDR3 DNA: TGTGCCAGCAGCCGCCTCCCGCGGGGCCAGGATGAGCAGTTCTTC

clone size: few
V gene: TRBV27
J gene: TRBJ2-5
D gene: TRBD1
CDR3 length: 15
CDR3 protein: CASRGGQGVWETQYF
CDR3 DNA: TGTGCCAGCAGGGGGGGACAGGGGGTCTGGGAGACCCAGTACTTC

clone size: .
V gene: TRBV7-2
J gene: TRBJ1-2
D gene: .
CDR3 length: 17
CDR3 protein: CASSLGGGGLRNYGYTF
CDR3 DNA: TGTGCCAGCAGCTTAGGAGGGGGAGGACTAAGGAACTATGGCTACACCTTC

clone size: few
V gene: TRBV28
J gene: TRBJ1-2
D gene: .
CDR3 length: 14
CDR3 protein: CASSSDGLMNGYTF
CDR3 DNA: TGTGCCAGCAGTTCCGACGGGCTGATGAATGGCTACACCTTC

clone size: .
V gene: TRBV6-1
J gene: TRBJ1-2
D gene: .
CDR3 length: 15
CDR3 protein: CASSEGPGPGYGYTF
CDR3 DNA: TGTGCCAGCAGTGAGGGCCCCGGGCCTGGCTATGGCTACACCTTC

clone size: few
V gene: TRBV20-1
J gene: TRBJ1-5
D gene: .
CDR3 length: 14
CDR3 protein: CSAAQGSSNQPQHF
CDR3 DNA: TGCAGTGCTGCGCAGGGGAGTAGCAATCAGCCCCAGCATTTT

clone size: many
V gene: TRBV3-1
J gene: TRBJ2-7
D gene: .
CDR3 length: 14
CDR3 protein: CASSPGGRYYEQYF
CDR3 DNA: TGTGCCAGCAGCCCGGGCGGGCGCTACTACGAGCAGTACTTC

clone size: many
V gene: TRBV29-1
J gene: TRBJ1-2
D gene: .
CDR3 length: 14
CDR3 protein: CSVEFGSGNYGYTF
CDR3 DNA: TGCAGCGTTGAATTCGGGAGTGGAAACTATGGCTACACCTTC

clone size: many
V gene: TRBV18
J gene: TRBJ1-2
D gene: .
CDR3 length: 12
CDR3 protein: CASSPDSGGYTF
CDR3 DNA: TGTGCCAGCTCACCAGACTCTGGTGGCTACACCTTC

clone size: once
V gene: TRBV5-1
J gene: TRBJ2-2
D gene: TRBD2
CDR3 length: 16
CDR3 protein: CASSLMAGGNTGELFF
CDR3 DNA: TGCGCCAGCAGCTTGATGGCGGGGGGTAACACCGGGGAGCTGTTTTTT

clone size: few
V gene: TRBV20-1
J gene: TRBJ2-5
D gene: .
CDR3 length: 12
CDR3 protein: CSAMRAQETQYF
CDR3 DNA: TGCAGTGCTATGAGGGCCCAAGAGACCCAGTACTTC

clone size: .
V gene: TRBV4-3
J gene: TRBJ1-4
D gene: .
CDR3 length: 18
CDR3 protein: CASSQDRGAFSTNEKLFF
CDR3 DNA: TGCGCCAGCAGCCAAGATCGGGGGGCCTTCTCAACTAATGAAAAACTGTTTTTT

clone size: .
V gene: TRBV28
J gene: TRBJ2-5
D gene: .
CDR3 length: 17
CDR3 protein: CASSRPQYEGGSETQYF
CDR3 DNA: TGTGCCAGCAGTCGCCCTCAATACGAGGGTGGTAGTGAGACCCAGTACTTC

clone size: .
V gene: TRBV6-5
J gene: TRBJ1-5
D gene: .
CDR3 length: 15
CDR3 protein: CASSYSGGGGQPQHF
CDR3 DNA: TGTGCCAGCAGTTACTCTGGCGGGGGAGGACAGCCCCAGCATTTT

clone size: .
V gene: TRBV18
J gene: TRBJ2-5
D gene: TRBD2
CDR3 length: 14
CDR3 protein: CTSSPPPGGETRYF
CDR3 DNA: TGTACCAGCTCACCACCCCCGGGAGGAGAGACCCGGTACTTC

clone size: .
V gene: TRBV20-1
J gene: TRBJ2-3
D gene: .
CDR3 length: 16
CDR3 protein: CSALPLRGGPSDTQYF
CDR3 DNA: TGCAGTGCTCTACCCCTGAGGGGGGGGCCGTCAGATACGCAGTATTTT

clone size: many
V gene: TRBV4-1
J gene: TRBJ2-7
D gene: .
CDR3 length: 16
CDR3 protein: CASSQVSLDPFYEQYF
CDR3 DNA: TGCGCCAGCAGCCAAGTATCGCTCGACCCATTCTACGAGCAGTACTTC

clone size: .
V gene: TRBV28
J gene: TRBJ2-3
D gene: .
CDR3 length: 14
CDR3 protein: CASTRPPSTDTQYF
CDR3 DNA: TGTGCCAGCACCCGTCCGCCTAGCACGGATACGCAGTATTTT

clone size: .
V gene: TRBV11-2
J gene: TRBJ2-5
D gene: TRBD1
CDR3 length: 18
CDR3 protein: CASSTLPPGTAFGLGQYF
CDR3 DNA: TGTGCCAGCAGCACACTACCGCCGGGGACAGCTTTCGGGTTAGGGCAGTACTTC

clone size: many
V gene: TRBV28
J gene: TRBJ2-7
D gene: TRBD2
CDR3 length: 15
CDR3 protein: CASRRTGGRFYEQYF
CDR3 DNA: TGTGCCAGTAGGCGGACGGGGGGGCGGTTCTACGAGCAGTACTTC

clone size: many
V gene: TRBV7-6
J gene: TRBJ2-7
D gene: TRBD2
CDR3 length: 17
CDR3 protein: CASSLENRGGTSYEQYF
CDR3 DNA: TGTGCCAGCAGCCTCGAGAACCGCGGGGGAACCTCCTACGAGCAGTACTTC

clone size: .
V gene: TRBV12-3/TRBV12-4
J gene: TRBJ2-3
D gene: TRBD1
CDR3 length: 17
CDR3 protein: CASSLERGRVSTDTQYF
CDR3 DNA: TGTGCCAGCAGTTTAGAAAGGGGGCGAGTGAGCACAGATACGCAGTATTTT

clone size: many
V gene: TRBV5-6
J gene: TRBJ2-3
D gene: .
CDR3 length: 13
CDR3 protein: CASSWDFSDTQYF
CDR3 DNA: TGTGCCAGCAGCTGGGACTTTTCAGATACGCAGTATTTT

clone size: .
V gene: TRBV24-1
J gene: TRBJ2-5
D gene: .
CDR3 length: 14
CDR3 protein: CATSDPAGIETQYF
CDR3 DNA: TGTGCCACCAGTGATCCTGCTGGGATAGAGACCCAGTACTTC

clone size: .
V gene: TRBV7-9
J gene: TRBJ2-1
D gene: .
CDR3 length: 11
CDR3 protein: CASSQGLVKFF
CDR3 DNA: TGTGCCAGCAGCCAGGGACTGGTAAAGTTCTTC

clone size: .
V gene: TRBV6-5
J gene: TRBJ1-3
D gene: .
CDR3 length: 14
CDR3 protein: CASSYGGVGNTIYF
CDR3 DNA: TGTGCCAGCAGTTACGGGGGTGTAGGAAACACTATATATTTT

clone size: .
V gene: TRBV2
J gene: TRBJ2-5
D gene: TRBD2
CDR3 length: 14
CDR3 protein: CASSERLAGETQYF
CDR3 DNA: TGTGCCAGCAGTGAACGACTAGCGGGCGAGACCCAGTACTTC

clone size: .
V gene: TRBV29-1
J gene: TRBJ1-1
D gene: TRBD1
CDR3 length: 14
CDR3 protein: CSVLPGQAHLEAFF
CDR3 DNA: TGCAGCGTGCTTCCGGGACAGGCGCATCTTGAAGCTTTCTTT

clone size: many
V gene: TRBV10-3
J gene: TRBJ1-6
D gene: .
CDR3 length: 14
CDR3 protein: CAISPTGGNSPLHF
CDR3 DNA: TGTGCCATCAGTCCGACAGGTGGCAATTCACCCCTCCACTTT

clone size: .
V gene: TRBV12-3/TRBV12-4
J gene: TRBJ2-7
D gene: .
CDR3 length: 16
CDR3 protein: CASSPRSDRNPYEQYF
CDR3 DNA: TGTGCCAGCAGTCCGCGTTCCGACAGGAACCCTTACGAGCAGTACTTC

clone size: .
V gene: TRBV6-2/TRBV6-3
J gene: TRBJ2-1
D gene: TRBD2
CDR3 length: 18
CDR3 protein: CASSPGTSGGPSYNEQFF
CDR3 DNA: TGTGCCAGCAGTCCCGGGACTAGCGGGGGGCCCTCCTACAATGAGCAGTTCTTC

clone size: many
V gene: TRBV6-2/TRBV6-3
J gene: TRBJ1-5
D gene: .
CDR3 length: 16
CDR3 protein: CASSSQGWYSNQPQHF
CDR3 DNA: TGTGCCAGCAGTTCCCAGGGGTGGTATAGCAATCAGCCCCAGCATTTT

clone size: many
V gene: TRBV20-1
J gene: TRBJ2-1
D gene: .
CDR3 length: 15
CDR3 protein: CSARGRGSSYNEQFF
CDR3 DNA: TGCAGTGCCCGGGGGCGGGGGAGCTCCTACAATGAGCAGTTCTTC

clone size: .
V gene: TRBV30
J gene: TRBJ2-1
D gene: TRBD2
CDR3 length: 12
CDR3 protein: CAAPGGVREQFF
CDR3 DNA: TGTGCCGCGCCCGGGGGGGTCCGGGAGCAGTTCTTC

clone size: few
V gene: TRBV28
J gene: TRBJ2-7
D gene: .
CDR3 length: 19
CDR3 protein: CASSLSLGTEEPDSYEQYF
CDR3 DNA: TGTGCCAGCAGCCTTTCCTTGGGGACTGAGGAGCCAGACTCCTACGAGCAGTACTTC

clone size: few
V gene: TRBV28
J gene: TRBJ2-5
D gene: .
CDR3 length: 12
CDR3 protein: CASSEPPATQYF
CDR3 DNA: TGTGCCAGCAGCGAACCACCGGCGACCCAGTACTTC

clone size: .
V gene: TRBV19
J gene: TRBJ1-2
D gene: TRBD1
CDR3 length: 16
CDR3 protein: CASTMGATGGIYGYTF
CDR3 DNA: TGTGCCAGTACAATGGGGGCTACAGGGGGCATCTATGGCTACACCTTC

clone size: .
V gene: TRBV29-1
J gene: TRBJ2-7
D gene: .
CDR3 length: 13
CDR3 protein: CSVDGRGTDEQYF
CDR3 DNA: TGCAGCGTTGATGGCAGGGGAACCGACGAGCAGTACTTC

clone size: many
V gene: TRBV2
J gene: TRBJ1-3
D gene: .
CDR3 length: 13
CDR3 protein: CASKLGQPNTIYF
CDR3 DNA: TGTGCCAGCAAGCTCGGACAGCCAAACACCATATATTTT

clone size: .
V gene: TRBV5-1
J gene: TRBJ1-1
D gene: TRBD1
CDR3 length: 15
CDR3 protein: CASRSLAGGVNVALF
CDR3 DNA: TGCGCCAGCAGGTCTCTGGCAGGGGGCGTGAATGTAGCTTTATTT

clone size: many
V gene: TRBV7-2
J gene: TRBJ2-1
D gene: TRBD2
CDR3 length: 17
CDR3 protein: CASSKSSGTSGYNEQFF
CDR3 DNA: TGTGCCAGCAGCAAATCATCCGGGACTAGCGGGTACAATGAGCAGTTCTTC